The clone carrying this T cell receptor beta chain was counted once. No antigen is known for it. After removal of 2 bases from V and 9 bases from J, the junction contained 9 bases not matched to a gene. The CDR3 loop spans 15 amino acids. Looked up from germline, CDR1 is SGHDT and CDR2 is YYEEEE. The method was immunoSEQ multiplex PCR; TCRdb's version includes in-frame clones alone and lacks a portion of them. The sample has 50,000 to 75,000 clones, approximately 83% seen once; the top ten hold more than 2%. This sample was included in a study of lymphopenia after photon versus proton radiotherapy. Regarding the study as a whole: Authors raise, but do not show, better survival with proton therapy.

The V call is TRBV5-6, the J call TRBJ2-7; TRBD1 matches 12 bases. Sequenced material: peripheral blood, taken from a patient treated with photon-based radiotherapy. The sequence was collected from a man in his forties or fifties with gastric cancer. The CDR3 nucleotides read TGTGCCAGCAGCTTTTCCGGGACAGGGGGCGCGGGGCAGTACTTC. Encoded protein: CASSFSGTGGAGQYF.